The 24 T cell receptor beta chains below all came from one sample that was sequenced in a study of CD8 T cells in ankylosing spondylitis. The antigens for these receptors are not known. Whole-study findings and limits: Roughly 8 highly homologous variants formed a TCR beta motif that appeared characteristic of ankylosing spondylitis blood.

TCRdb redid the calling of the 5' RACE reads with MiXCR, one entry per CDR3 protein. Here the sample spans about 90,000 distinct CDR3 sequences, roughly 10% being singletons. The sample comprised blood, either unsorted or a sorted T cell fraction (not recorded which). These TCRs come from a male donor with ankylosing spondylitis.

The chain recombines TRBV20-1 with TRBJ2-7, with TRBD2 matching 10 bases. V lost 4 bases to trimming and J lost 4 bases; unmatched junction nucleotides: 7. The length of the CDR3 is 14 residues. Germline CDR1 and CDR2: DFQATT and SNEGSKA (reference sequence). CDR3 loop: CSATPASGRYEQYF. CDR3 in DNA: TGCAGTGCTACCCCGGCTAGCGGGAGATACGAGCAGTACTTC.

At least ten counts were recorded for this clonotype. V gene TRBV12-3 or TRBV12-4 combines with J gene TRBJ1-1; D is undetermined. This CDR3 spans 14 amino acids. With 5 bases removed from V and 3 bases from J, the gap between germline ends came to 13 bases. Here the CDR3 DNA reads TGTGCCAGCAGTCACTTACGGGGTTACACTGAAGCTTTCTTT. The encoded protein is CASSHLRGYTEAFF.

This clonotype was observed at least ten times. The genes are TRBV12-3 or TRBV12-4 and TRBJ2-1; the match to TRBD1 covers 8 bases. Germline trimming cut 6 bases from V and 10 bases from J; bases unmatched to any gene: 5. The CDR3 is made up of 12 amino acids. This chain's CDR3 is CASSPGTGEQFF. CDR3 nucleotide sequence: TGTGCCAGCAGCCCGGGGACAGGCGAGCAGTTCTTC.

V usage is TRBV7-6 and J usage is TRBJ2-7; D not resolved. CDR1 and CDR2 (germline): SGHVS, FNYEAQ. This CDR3 has 14 residues. V was cut by 0 bases and J by 0 bases, with 6 bases left in between. The CDR3 loop is CASSLAGPSYEQYF. In DNA, the CDR3 is TGTGCCAGCAGCTTAGCGGGTCCCTCCTACGAGCAGTACTTC.

This clonotype was seen repeatedly, ten times or more. The chain has TRBV6-1 and TRBJ2-2; no clear D gene. There are 14 residues in the CDR3. The germline V and J ends were trimmed by 1 base and 0 bases, with 3 bases remaining between them. The germline CDR1 and CDR2 sequences are MNHNS and SASEGT. The CDR3 here is CASSEGANTGELFF. The CDR3 coding sequence is TGTGCCAGCAGTGAAGGTGCGAACACCGGGGAGCTGTTTTTT.

The rearrangement links TRBV11-2 to TRBJ1-2, with D tentatively TRBD1 (5 bases). CDR1 and CDR2 from the germline V gene are SGHAT and FQNNGV. This CDR3 is 13 amino acids long. V was clipped by 5 bases and J by 3 bases, with 10 bases between them. The DNA for the CDR3 is TGTGCCAGCAGCCAGTTGGGGGACTATGGCTACACCTTC. Its translation: CASSQLGDYGYTF.

This clonotype was detected a few times. The J gene is TRBJ2-1, the V gene TRBV3-1; D perhaps matches TRBD2 (5 bases). This CDR3 is built from 16 residues. Germline CDR1 LGHDT, CDR2 YNNKEL (reference sequence). V was shortened by 1 base and J by 8 bases, with 18 bases between the two germline ends. CDR3: CASSQVLRVTTHEQFF. CDR3 nucleotides: TGTGCCAGCAGCCAAGTATTGCGGGTTACTACACATGAGCAGTTCTTC.

The chain combines TRBV15 with TRBJ2-7; TRBD2 is a possible D gene (6 bases). Trimming pared 1 base from V and 2 bases from J, leaving 9 bases between. The CDR3 totals 14 residues. Germline V CDR1 and CDR2: LNHNV, YYDKDF (reference sequence). CDR3 in amino acids: CATSRGGLTYEQYF. The CDR3 DNA reads TGTGCCACCAGCAGAGGGGGACTCACCTACGAGCAGTACTTC.

This rearrangement joins TRBV20-1 to TRBJ2-7, with 7 bases identical to TRBD1. The CDR3 totals 15 residues. V shed 1 base, J shed 1 base, and the junction held 7 bases outside the gene matches. CDR1 and CDR2 (germline): DFQATT, SNEGSKA (reference sequence). The CDR3 DNA reads as TGCAGTGCTAGAGGTTTGGAGACAGGGTCCTACGAGCAGTACTTC. Translated, it gives CSARGLETGSYEQYF.

This clonotype was picked up many times. The gene calls are TRBV24-1 and TRBJ2-1; 11 nucleotides align to TRBD2. The CDR3 covers 15 residues. Losses at the gene ends were 3 bases for V and 8 bases for J; bases not matched to a gene: 5. The V gene's germline CDR1 is KGHDR and CDR2 SFDVKD. The DNA for the CDR3 is TGTGCCACCAGTGATACTAGCGGGAGCTTCGATGAGCAGTTCTTC. Residues: CATSDTSGSFDEQFF.

This rearrangement joins TRBV10-1 to TRBJ2-5; tentatively, D is TRBD2 (5 bases). The V gene's germline CDR1 is WNHNN and CDR2 SYGVQD (reference sequence). V was pared by 2 bases and J by 5 bases, with 9 bases between. There are 13 residues in the CDR3. This CDR3 reads CASSEDWRETQYF. For the CDR3, the DNA is TGCGCCAGCAGTGAGGACTGGAGGGAGACCCAGTACTTC.

This clonotype was seen repeatedly, ten times or more. V and J are TRBV11-2 and TRBJ2-2; D is unclear. V was shortened by 1 base and J by 5 bases, with 8 bases between the two germline ends. The CDR3 sequence is 14 residues long. The germline V gene has CDR1 SGHAT and CDR2 FQNNGV. CDR3 sequence reads: CASSLVFRTGELFF. The CDR3, as DNA: TGTGCCAGCAGCTTAGTATTCAGAACCGGGGAGCTGTTTTTT.

This clonotype was counted many times. This chain connects TRBV7-9 to TRBJ1-5; TRBD1 agrees at 7 bases. Losses at the gene ends were 5 bases for V and 2 bases for J; bases not matched to a gene: 6. The CDR3 loop spans 15 amino acids. Germline CDR1 is SEHNR and CDR2 is FQNEAQ (reference sequence). CDR3 DNA sequence: TGTGCCAGCAGCACTACAGGGGTGGGCAATCAGCCCCAGCATTTT. Translation: CASSTTGVGNQPQHF. The full variable domain, in which reference TRBV7-9 and TRBJ1-5 provide the parts outside the CDR3, is DTGVSQNPRHKITKRGQNVTFRCDPISEHNRLYWYRQTLGQGPEFLTYFQNEAQLEKSRLLSDRFSAERPKGSFSTLEIQRTEQGDSAMYLCASSTTGVGNQPQHFGDGTRLSIL.

The chain has TRBV20-1 and TRBJ1-6, with no clear D. The CDR3 sequence is 14 residues long. V was pared by 3 bases and J by 6 bases, with 12 bases between. Germline V gives CDR1 DFQATT, CDR2 SNEGSKA (reference sequence). The CDR3 region has the DNA TGCAGTGCTAGGGGCCTGAACAGTAATTCACCCCTCCACTTT. It encodes CSARGLNSNSPLHF.

This chain joins TRBV3-1 and TRBJ2-7; 10 bases map to TRBD2. From germline, CDR1 is LGHDT and CDR2 YNNKEL (reference sequence). The CDR3 spans 15 residues. V shed 5 bases, J shed 1 base, and the junction held 5 bases outside the gene matches. The CDR3 region is CASSEKREGSYEQYF. CDR3 nucleotide sequence: TGTGCCAGCAGCGAGAAGCGGGAGGGATCCTACGAGCAGTACTTC.

The chain couples TRBV1 to TRBJ2-3; whether TRBD2, the table's D call, matches the DNA was not checked. TRBV1 is noted as a pseudogene. The CDR3 loop spans 16 amino acids. The CDR3: CTSSQGLVRRTDTQYF. For the CDR3, the DNA is TGCACCAGCAGCCAAGGCCTAGTTCGCCGCACAGATACGCAGTATTTT.

This clonotype came up many times. The chain joins TRBV7-8 to TRBJ2-1, with TRBD1 matching 7 bases. J was trimmed by 6 bases and V by 1 base; bases with no gene match: 6. The CDR3 covers 15 residues. Germline CDR1 and CDR2: SGHVS and FQNEAQ. The CDR3: CASSLVSEGANEQFF. DNA for the CDR3: TGTGCCAGCAGCTTAGTTTCAGAGGGGGCCAATGAGCAGTTCTTC.

The CDR3 here is CASSSTGVGVQPQHF. Here the CDR3 DNA reads TGTGCCAGCAGCTCCACAGGGGTGGGGGTTCAGCCCCAGCATTTT. This chain uses TRBV7-9 with TRBJ1-5; 7 bases line up with TRBD1. Trimming took 4 bases from V and 6 from J; bases not matched to a gene: 9. The CDR3 totals 15 residues. Looked up from germline, CDR1 is SEHNR and CDR2 is FQNEAQ (reference sequence). Based on the CDR3 plus reference TRBV7-9 and TRBJ1-5, the full variable domain is DTGVSQNPRHKITKRGQNVTFRCDPISEHNRLYWYRQTLGQGPEFLTYFQNEAQLEKSRLLSDRFSAERPKGSFSTLEIQRTEQGDSAMYLCASSSTGVGVQPQHFGDGTRLSIL.

This clonotype was seen many times. This chain links TRBV12-3 or TRBV12-4 with TRBJ2-5; D is uncertain. Between the trimmed V and J ends, which lost 8 bases and 2 bases, there was a span of 15 bases. The CDR3 extends over 14 amino acids. The CDR3 loop reads CASSLQESQETQYF. The CDR3 DNA is TGTGCCAGCTCTTTGCAAGAGAGTCAAGAGACCCAGTACTTC.

The chain joins TRBV7-2 to TRBJ2-5, with 10 bases aligning to TRBD1. Germline trimming cut 0 bases from V and 5 bases from J; bases unmatched to any gene: 6. The CDR3 runs 16 residues. Looked up from germline, CDR1 is SGHTA and CDR2 is FQGNSA. As DNA, the CDR3 is TGTGCCAGCAGCTTAGCGGGACAGGGGCTGAGGGAGACCCAGTACTTC. This encodes CASSLAGQGLRETQYF. Supplemented by reference TRBV7-2 and TRBJ2-5, the full variable domain reads GAGVSQSPSNKVTEKGKDVELRCDPISGHTALYWYRQSLGQGLEFLIYFQGNSAPDKSGLPSDRFSAERTGGSVSTLTIQRTQQEDSAVYLCASSLAGQGLRETQYFGPGTRLLVL.

V and J are TRBV7-9 and TRBJ2-1; TRBD1 matches 10 bases. After removal of 5 bases from V and 9 bases from J, the junction contained 7 bases not matched to a gene. From germline, CDR1 is SEHNR and CDR2 FQNEAQ (reference sequence). The CDR3 consists of 14 residues. The CDR3 region is CASSRQGAESEQFF. Written as DNA, the CDR3 is TGTGCCAGCAGCCGACAGGGGGCAGAGAGTGAGCAGTTCTTC.

This clonotype occurred many times. This chain uses TRBV27 with TRBJ2-7; D is ambiguous. V was shortened by 6 bases and J by 1 base, with 10 bases between the two germline ends. Germline V gene data show CDR1 as MNHEY and CDR2 as SMNVEV (reference sequence). The CDR3 loop spans 13 amino acids. CDR3 amino acids: CASSNGPSYEQYV. CDR3 in DNA: TGTGCCAGCAGCAATGGACCATCCTACGAGCAGTACGTC.

This chain uses TRBV4-1 with TRBJ2-1; no clear D. This CDR3 spans 13 amino acids. CDR1 MGHRA and CDR2 YSYEKL come from the germline V gene. Between the trimmed V and J ends, which lost 1 base and 2 bases, there was a span of 3 bases. CDR3 in amino acids: CASSQGPYNEQFF. CDR3 in DNA: TGCGCCAGCAGCCAAGGCCCCTACAATGAGCAGTTCTTC.

The rearrangement uses TRBV4-1 and TRBJ2-3; 10 bases fit TRBD2. This CDR3 contains 16 residues. Germline trimming cut 4 bases from V and 5 bases from J; bases unmatched to any gene: 9. From germline, CDR1 is MGHRA and CDR2 YSYEKL. For the CDR3, the DNA is TGCGCCAGCAGCCTCCTTATAGCGGGAGGCGGAGATACGCAGTATTTT. It codes for CASSLLIAGGGDTQYF.